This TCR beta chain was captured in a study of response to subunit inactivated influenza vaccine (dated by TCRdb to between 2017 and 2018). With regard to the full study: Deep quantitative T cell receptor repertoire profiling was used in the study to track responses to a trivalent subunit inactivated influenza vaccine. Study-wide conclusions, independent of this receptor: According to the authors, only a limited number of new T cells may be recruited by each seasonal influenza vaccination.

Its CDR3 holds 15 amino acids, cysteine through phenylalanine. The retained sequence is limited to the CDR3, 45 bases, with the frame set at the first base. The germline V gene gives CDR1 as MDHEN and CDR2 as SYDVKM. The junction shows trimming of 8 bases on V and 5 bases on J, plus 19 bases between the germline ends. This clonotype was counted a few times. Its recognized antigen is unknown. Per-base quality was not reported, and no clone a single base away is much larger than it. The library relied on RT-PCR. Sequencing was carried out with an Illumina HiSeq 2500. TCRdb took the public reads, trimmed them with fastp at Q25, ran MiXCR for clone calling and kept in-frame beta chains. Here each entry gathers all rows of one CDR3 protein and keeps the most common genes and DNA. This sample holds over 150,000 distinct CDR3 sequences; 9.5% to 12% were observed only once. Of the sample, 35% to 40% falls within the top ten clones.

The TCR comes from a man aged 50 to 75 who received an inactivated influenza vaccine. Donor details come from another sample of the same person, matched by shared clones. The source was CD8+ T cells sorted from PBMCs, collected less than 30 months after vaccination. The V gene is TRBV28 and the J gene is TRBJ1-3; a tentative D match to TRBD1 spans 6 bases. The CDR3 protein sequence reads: CASCGGIADRNTIYF. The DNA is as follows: TGTGCCAGCTGCGGGGGCATAGCAGACCGAAACACCATATATTTT.